Listed below are T cell receptor beta chains from one sample, sequenced in a study of CD8 T cells in Susac syndrome. One entry per CDR3 protein, called by TCRdb with MiXCR from the immunoSEQ multiplex PCR reads. The top ten clones hold about 0.16% of a sample with 150,000 to 190,000 distinct CDR3 sequences, approximately 95% of them seen once. Sequencing was done on a sample of CD4+ T cells from PBMCs. The receptors were sampled from a human donor with Susac syndrome. CDR3s include the opening cysteine and the closing phenylalanine or tryptophan. Fields, in order: CDR3 protein, V gene, J gene.

CDR3aa: CSARDPGQGSYEQYF; v_gene: TRBV20-1; j_gene: TRBJ2-7
CDR3aa: CAGWTQPQHF; v_gene: TRBV10-2; j_gene: TRBJ1-5
CDR3aa: CASSPRGQGSGGYTF; v_gene: TRBV18; j_gene: TRBJ1-2
CDR3aa: CATVSTGTANEKLFF; v_gene: TRBV6-2/TRBV6-3; j_gene: TRBJ1-4
CDR3aa: CASSLAGGGAHNEQFF; v_gene: TRBV7-8; j_gene: TRBJ2-1
CDR3aa: CASSMTTGPEAFF; v_gene: TRBV5-4; j_gene: TRBJ1-1
CDR3aa: CASSQEVRGAEQFF; v_gene: TRBV3-1; j_gene: TRBJ2-1
CDR3aa: CASSLEAGGWNEQFF; v_gene: TRBV5-1; j_gene: TRBJ2-1
CDR3aa: CASSVRGGAQETQYF; v_gene: TRBV9; j_gene: TRBJ2-5
CDR3aa: CASSQDSLAGGTQFF; v_gene: TRBV4-3; j_gene: TRBJ2-1
CDR3aa: CASSFDPGTNTQYF; v_gene: TRBV7-2; j_gene: TRBJ2-3
CDR3aa: CASGSGTGGTDTQYF; v_gene: TRBV12-5; j_gene: TRBJ2-3
CDR3aa: CASSQDYATDTQYF; v_gene: TRBV3-1; j_gene: TRBJ2-3
CDR3aa: CSVEVPGIQETQYF; v_gene: TRBV29-1; j_gene: TRBJ2-5
CDR3aa: CASSSKRVSNSPLHF; v_gene: TRBV9; j_gene: TRBJ1-6
CDR3aa: CASSLPVQETQYF; v_gene: TRBV11-1; j_gene: TRBJ2-5
CDR3aa: CASSQDRIAGGNEQFF; v_gene: TRBV3-1; j_gene: TRBJ2-1
CDR3aa: CASSGRGQMNTEAFF; v_gene: TRBV9; j_gene: TRBJ1-1